The 32 T cell receptor beta chains listed next were all sequenced from one sample in a study of blood T cells in healthy people across ages. The use of a sample-barcoded 5' primer and a J-beta primer mix characterized a second PCR of roughly 7 to 11 cycles. TCRdb redid the calling of the 5' RACE reads with MiXCR, one entry per CDR3 protein. Among approximately 780,000 distinct CDR3 sequences listed, around 25% were seen once. These data were also filed under a second study, of T cells of mothers and their children.

Sequencing was done on a sample of blood. The source of these receptors is a boy between 10 and 17 years old in good health.

This clonotype was counted only a few times. V gene TRBV12-3 or TRBV12-4 combines with J gene TRBJ1-3, with 9 bases aligning to TRBD1. This CDR3 region has 16 residues. V lost 6 bases, J lost 0 bases, and 6 bases stayed unmatched. The CDR3 DNA reads as TGTGCCAGCAGCTCGGGACAGGGTGGCTCTGGAAACACCATATATTTT. Its translation: CASSSGQGGSGNTIYF.

This clonotype was detected only a few times. V and J are TRBV20-1 and TRBJ2-1; TRBD2 matches 7 bases. Germline V gene lookup returns CDR1 DFQATT and CDR2 SNEGSKA (reference sequence). CDR3 length equals 14 residues. V trimming: 8 bases; J trimming: 2 bases; junction bases outside the gene matches: 9. The CDR3 coding sequence is TGCAGTCTTGGGGGGGGGTGGCCCTACAATGAGCAGTTCTTC. Its protein is CSLGGGWPYNEQFF.

Of note for this clonotype: The missing conserved phenylalanine or tryptophan at the end of this CDR3 makes a read error likely. The chain couples TRBV25-1 to TRBJ2-7, with 9 bases identical to TRBD2. The last part of the DNA fits TRBJ2-5 better; the J call may be wrong. The V gene's germline CDR1 is MGHDK and CDR2 SYGVNS. There are 15 residues in the CDR3. As DNA, the CDR3 is TGTGCCAGCAGTGGTATTGGGACTAGCCTGGAGACCCAGTACTTA. The encoded protein is CASSGIGTSLETQYL.

This chain uses TRBV1 with TRBJ2-5. TRBV1 is labeled a pseudogene. The CDR3 totals 17 residues. The CDR3 DNA sequence: TGCACCAGCAGCCAACCGAAGGCAACGCTTCGTGGGGAGACCCAGTACTTC. This sequence encodes CTSSQPKATLRGETQYF.

The table lists this clonotype with a few counts. The chain has TRBV11-2 and TRBJ2-1; D remains ambiguous. The CDR3 consists of 14 residues. The V gene lost 7 bases and the J gene lost 1 base, with 11 bases spanning the gap. Germline values: CDR1 SGHAT, CDR2 FQNNGV. The chain's CDR3 is CASTLMGSYNEQFF. The CDR3 DNA sequence: TGTGCCAGCACTCTAATGGGGTCCTACAATGAGCAGTTCTTC. Complete variable domain (other parts from reference TRBV11-2 and TRBJ2-1): EAGVAQSPRYKIIEKRQSVAFWCNPISGHATLYWYQQILGQGPKLLIQFQNNGVVDDSQLPKDRFSAERLKGVDSTLKIQPAKLEDSAVYLCASTLMGSYNEQFFGPGTRLTVL.

This clonotype came up a few times. V usage is TRBV7-2 and J usage is TRBJ1-4, with D perhaps TRBD1 (6 bases). CDR3 length: 15 amino acids. Trimming took off 6 bases at V and 3 bases at J, with 14 bases between the two ends. CDR1 and CDR2 from the germline V gene are SGHTA and FQGNSA. CDR3 bases: TGTGCCAGCAGGGGAAACAGGGTGGCTAATGAAAAACTGTTTTTT. It specifies CASRGNRVANEKLFF. Complete variable domain (other parts from reference TRBV7-2 and TRBJ1-4): GAGVSQSPSNKVTEKGKDVELRCDPISGHTALYWYRQSLGQGLEFLIYFQGNSAPDKSGLPSDRFSAERTGGSVSTLTIQRTQQEDSAVYLCASRGNRVANEKLFFGSGTQLSVL.

This chain uses TRBV30 with TRBJ1-3; D not certain. Trimming left V 4 bases short and J 1 base short, with 8 bases between. CDR1 is GTSNPN and CDR2 is SVGIG in the germline V gene (reference sequence). This CDR3 is 13 amino acids long. The CDR3 bases are TGTGCCTGGAACCGACTGTCTGGAAACACCATATATTTT. Its protein is CAWNRLSGNTIYF.

In this sample, this clonotype turned up a few times. V gene TRBV27 combines with J gene TRBJ1-2, with TRBD1 as a possible D gene (5 bases). The CDR3 is 17 residues long. Germline CDR1 and CDR2: MNHEY and SMNVEV (reference sequence). V lost 6 bases to trimming and J lost 3 bases, with 23 bases between them. Here the CDR3 DNA reads TGTGCCAGCAGCTCTAAGGGGAGGGGATGGCAGGACTATGGCTACACCTTC. Its translation is CASSSKGRGWQDYGYTF.

The sample holds a few counts of this clonotype. The genes are TRBV3-1 and TRBJ1-2; D remains unclear. V lost 4 bases, J lost 3 bases, and 12 bases lay in between. The CDR3 contains 14 residues. CDR1 and CDR2 from the germline V gene are LGHDT and YNNKEL (reference sequence). The CDR3 reads CASSLRPGDYGYTF. Written as DNA, the CDR3 is TGTGCCAGCAGCCTGCGTCCGGGCGACTATGGCTACACCTTC.

The chain employs TRBV11-2 and TRBJ1-4; D is unclear. The CDR3 length is 15 residues. Trimming removed 3 bases from V and 3 bases from J, with 11 bases in between. Germline assignment: CDR1 SGHAT and CDR2 FQNNGV. The DNA of the CDR3 is TGTGCCAGCAGCTTCGCATGGAAGGCTAATGAAAAACTGTTTTTT. Protein product: CASSFAWKANEKLFF.

This chain joins TRBV6-5 and TRBJ2-1, with TRBD2 matching over 9 bases. With V trimmed by 2 bases and J by 3 bases, 5 bases remained unmatched. The germline CDR1 and CDR2 sequences are MNHEY and SVGAGI. This CDR3 has 16 residues. CDR3 amino acids: CASSYGLATFYNEQFF. The CDR3 bases are TGTGCCAGCAGTTACGGACTAGCGACCTTCTACAATGAGCAGTTCTTC.

This chain uses TRBV28 with TRBJ1-1; D call uncertain. The CDR3 totals 14 residues. The germline V gene encodes CDR1 MDHEN and CDR2 SYDVKM. V lost 4 bases and J lost 4, with 13 bases in between. DNA of the CDR3: TGTGCCAGCAGTTCGGTCCGGCGTGGCACTGAAGCTTTCTTT. Its translation: CASSSVRRGTEAFF.

This clonotype was counted only a few times. This chain links TRBV5-1 with TRBJ2-1; 14 nucleotides agree with TRBD2. The CDR3 totals 15 residues. V was clipped by 2 bases and J by 7 bases; unmatched bases: 2. Germline V gene sequence: CDR1 SGHRS, CDR2 YFSETQ. The CDR3 DNA is TGCGCCAGCAGCTTCGGACTAGCGGGGGGTAATGAGCAGTTCTTC. It codes for CASSFGLAGGNEQFF. The entire variable domain, with the rest obtained from reference TRBV5-1 and TRBJ2-1, is as follows: KAGVTQTPRYLIKTRGQQVTLSCSPISGHRSVSWYQQTPGQGLQFLFEYFSETQRNKGNFPGRFSGRQFSNSRSEMNVSTLELGDSALYLCASSFGLAGGNEQFFGPGTRLTVL.

This clonotype was detected a few times. The CDR3 DNA follows: TGCGCCAGCAGGTTTAAGGACACCGGGGAGCTGTTTTTT. The encoded protein is CASRFKDTGELFF. The rearrangement joins TRBV10-2 to TRBJ2-2; no reliable D call. This CDR3 has 13 residues. Germline V lookup: CDR1 WSHSY, CDR2 SAAADI. Between the trimmed V and J ends, which lost 6 bases and 3 bases, there was a span of 8 bases.

Only a few counts were recorded for this clonotype. The V gene is TRBV20-1, the J gene TRBJ1-2, with no clear D. There are 12 residues in the CDR3. CDR1 DFQATT and CDR2 SNEGSKA come from the germline V gene (reference sequence). Trimming removed 6 bases at V and 6 bases at J, with 14 bases between. The CDR3 region has the DNA TGCAGTGCCCTTTCAGGTGGGAATGGCTACACCTTC. Amino acids: CSALSGGNGYTF.

In this sample, this clonotype turned up a few times. The chain employs TRBV6-5 and TRBJ2-5; weak D call: TRBD1 (6 bases). The germline V and J ends were trimmed by 5 bases and 5 bases, with 15 bases remaining between them. The germline V gene has CDR1 MNHEY and CDR2 SVGAGI. The CDR3 runs 14 residues. The CDR3 sequence is CASSHKQGTETQYF. The CDR3 nucleotides are TGTGCCAGCAGTCATAAACAGGGAACGGAGACCCAGTACTTC.

This clonotype was counted between two and nine times. The rearrangement links TRBV2 to TRBJ2-7; TRBD2 matches 9 bases. Germline trimming cut 4 bases from V and 2 bases from J; bases unmatched to any gene: 6. The CDR3 consists of 15 residues. From germline, CDR1 is SNHLY and CDR2 FYNNEI. CDR3 nucleotide sequence: TGTGCCAGCAGTGCTAGCGGGGTTGGAACCTACGAGCAGTACTTC. Amino acid sequence: CASSASGVGTYEQYF.

Worth noting for this clonotype: Germline and junction disagree at one end, which may indicate a read error. This chain connects TRBV9 to TRBJ2-3; D remains ambiguous. Germline V gene sequence: CDR1 SGDLS, CDR2 YYNGEE. The CDR3 runs 13 residues. For the CDR3, the DNA is TGTGCCGGCAGCGTACTTACTACAGATACGCAGTATTTT. This sequence encodes CAGSVLTTDTQYF.

The table lists this clonotype with a count of one. The rearrangement uses TRBV4-2 and TRBJ2-5; tentatively, D is TRBD2 (5 bases). Germline V gives CDR1 LGHNA, CDR2 YNFKEQ. The V end lost 1 base, the J end lost 5 bases, and 11 bases lay between the germline ends. This CDR3 is built from 14 residues. The CDR3 DNA reads TGTGCCAGCAGCCAAGGAGAGGGCAGGGAGACCCAGTACTTC. This encodes CASSQGEGRETQYF.

The chain joins TRBV29-1 to TRBJ1-1, with D hard to call. CDR3 size: 10 residues. CDR1 is SQVTM, CDR2 ANQGSEA, per germline. Trimming left V 7 bases short and J 2 bases short, with 5 bases between. CDR3 amino acids: CSAANTEAFF. CDR3 in DNA: TGCAGCGCCGCCAACACTGAAGCTTTCTTT. Full variable domain (missing parts from reference TRBV29-1 and TRBJ1-1): SAVISQKPSRDICQRGTSLTIQCQVDSQVTMMFWYRQQPGQSLTLIATANQGSEATYESGFVIDKFPISRPNLTFSTLTVSNMSPEDSSIYLCSAANTEAFFGQGTRLTVV.

This sequence joins TRBV7-2 and TRBJ2-7; tentatively, D is TRBD2 (5 bases). Germline CDR1 reads SGHTA; CDR2 reads FQGNSA. The CDR3 has 11 residues. This CDR3 reads CACGFSYEQYF. In nucleotides, the CDR3 is TGTGCGTGCGGGTTCTCCTACGAGCAGTACTTC.

V gene TRBV7-3 combines with J gene TRBJ2-1; 9 bases are a match to TRBD2. The CDR3 runs 15 residues. V was clipped by 2 bases and J by 5 bases; unmatched bases: 4. Germline V CDR1 and CDR2: SGHTA, FQGTGA. Here the CDR3 DNA reads TGTGCCAGCAGCTTAGGGGCGGGGGGGAACAATGAGCAGTTCTTC. Translating it yields CASSLGAGGNNEQFF.

This clonotype was counted between two and nine times. V is TRBV4-1 and J is TRBJ1-4; D gene ambiguous. Germline V gene sequence: CDR1 MGHRA, CDR2 YSYEKL. The CDR3 is 13 amino acids. The V end was cut by 3 bases, the J end by 7 bases, with 9 bases between. The CDR3 sequence: CASSHTLGEKLFF. Here the CDR3 DNA reads TGCGCCAGCAGCCACACCCTGGGTGAAAAACTGTTTTTT.

The chain recombines TRBV5-5 with TRBJ1-2; D unclear. The CDR3 runs to 14 residues. With 4 bases removed from V and 4 bases from J, the gap between germline ends came to 14 bases. Looked up from germline, CDR1 is SGHKS and CDR2 is YYEKEE (reference sequence). The CDR3 coding sequence is TGTGCCAGCAGCGCCGACGCTGACGCCTATGGCTACACCTTC. It is translated as CASSADADAYGYTF.

This chain connects TRBV6-5 to TRBJ2-7; 9 bases agree with TRBD1. J lost 2 bases, V lost 5 bases, and 7 bases had no gene match. The CDR3 loop spans 15 amino acids. Germline V CDR1 and CDR2: MNHEY, SVGAGI. CDR3 bases: TGTGCCAGCAGTACGGCGGGACAGGGCCCCTACGAGCAGTACTTC. This gives the protein CASSTAGQGPYEQYF.

This clonotype has only a few counts. The gene calls are TRBV7-8 and TRBJ2-7; TRBD2 might be the D (6 bases). V gave up 4 bases and J gave up 0 bases, with 10 bases separating them. Germline-derived CDR1 and CDR2 are SGHVS and FQNEAQ. The CDR3 is 14 amino acids. The CDR3 is CASSSREGSYEQYF. The CDR3 DNA is TGTGCCAGCAGCTCGCGGGAAGGCTCCTACGAGCAGTACTTC. Full variable domain (missing parts from reference TRBV7-8 and TRBJ2-7): GAGVSQSPRYKVAKRGQDVALRCDPISGHVSLFWYQQALGQGPEFLTYFQNEAQLDKSGLPSDRFFAERPEGSVSTLKIQRTQQEDSAVYLCASSSREGSYEQYFGPGTRLTVT.

This clonotype came up a few times. This sequence joins TRBV6-1 and TRBJ1-5; 9 bases agree with TRBD1. V lost 6 bases and J lost 6; bases outside the gene matches: 9. Germline CDR1 MNHNS, CDR2 SASEGT. The CDR3 has 15 amino acids. CDR3 in amino acids: CASSAWTGVGQPQHF. CDR3 coding DNA: TGTGCCAGCAGCGCCTGGACAGGGGTGGGTCAGCCCCAGCATTTT.

This clonotype was seen only a few times. An end of the junction differs from the germline gene, which may be a read error. V is TRBV6-6 and J is TRBJ2-7; D is perhaps TRBD1 or TRBD2 (5 bases each). In germline, CDR1 is MNHNY, CDR2 SVGAGI (reference sequence). The CDR3 runs to 12 residues. The CDR3 is CAIRGPSYEQHF. In DNA, the CDR3 is TGTGCAATAAGGGGACCCTCCTACGAGCAGCACTTC.

This chain uses TRBV4-2 with TRBJ2-1; the D is unclear. This CDR3 region has 17 residues. V was cut by 0 bases and J by 4 bases, with 16 bases left in between. The germline CDR1 and CDR2 sequences are LGHNA and YNFKEQ. CDR3 protein: CASSQELVTKVYNEQFF. DNA for the CDR3: TGTGCCAGCAGCCAAGAATTAGTGACAAAAGTATACAATGAGCAGTTCTTC.

The chain has TRBV7-8 and TRBJ2-2; TRBD2 is a possible D gene (6 bases). The CDR3 is made up of 16 amino acids. V lost 5 bases and J 0 bases, leaving 13 bases between the germline ends. Per the germline V gene, CDR1 is SGHVS and CDR2 is FQNEAQ. CDR3 coding DNA: TGTGCCAGCAGCGGGGCGGCGGGGACGAACACCGGGGAGCTGTTTTTT. Its translation: CASSGAAGTNTGELFF.

This clonotype was found a few times. The CDR3, as DNA: TGTGCCAGCAGTTTATATGACACCTACGAGCAGTACTTC. Protein sequence: CASSLYDTYEQYF. This sequence joins TRBV12-3 or TRBV12-4 and TRBJ2-7; D call uncertain. The CDR3 loop spans 13 amino acids. Trimming pared 2 bases from V and 2 bases from J, leaving 7 bases between.

With regard to this clonotype: No conserved phenylalanine or tryptophan ends this CDR3, so it is likely a read error. The CDR3 sequence is CASKADSDNEQFL. In DNA, the CDR3 is TGTGCCAGCAAGGCGGACAGTGACAATGAGCAGTTCCTC. This chain links TRBV2 with TRBJ2-5; maybe TRBD1 (6 bases). The end of the DNA is better explained by TRBJ2-1, so the J call may be wrong. From germline, CDR1 is SNHLY and CDR2 FYNNEI. There are 13 residues in the CDR3.